This T cell receptor beta chain originates from a study of blood T cell repertoires in COVID-19. Background on the study: Sources were T cells, B-cell-depleted T cells, or PBMCs; the material itself was cDNA or gDNA.

Per the study methods: The assay estimated nucleated cells by amplifying reference gene primers. Here immunoSEQ multiplex PCR was the method, and the copy in TCRdb shows in-frame clones only, minus some. The DNA gave D and trimming, while V, J and clone size come from that table. The repertoire consists of roughly 120,000 clones, with roughly 86% occurring once and the leading ten covering about 5%. Germline CDR1 reads MDHEN; CDR2 reads SYDVKM. With V trimmed by 6 bases and J by 7 bases, 7 bases remained unmatched. The CDR3 runs to 13 residues. This clone was seen more than once but under ten times. The sequence was obtained from a human donor in a cohort sampled during active COVID-19. This chain joins TRBV28 and TRBJ1-1, with TRBD1 matching 8 bases. Source material: peripheral blood. This CDR3 reads CASRIGQGGEAFF. Here the CDR3 DNA reads TGTGCCAGCAGGATCGGACAGGGCGGTGAAGCTTTCTTT.